A single sample gave rise to the 24 T cell receptor beta chains below, sequenced in a study of cytomegalovirus exposure and HLA in healthy donors. This PCR relied on a set of 60 Vbeta primers and 13 Jbeta primers. Libraries were prepared by immunoSEQ multiplex PCR; TCRdb keeps only in-frame clonotypes and omits some of them. Among 140,000 or so clones listed, approximately 70% were seen once. The sequencing sample was made of PBMCs. Every receptor here comes from a woman aged 25-40 years in good health and CMV-seronegative.

The chain joins TRBV5-4 to TRBJ2-7, with TRBD1 identical over 8 bases. The germline V gene has CDR1 SGHNT and CDR2 YYREEE (reference sequence). The CDR3 runs 15 residues. V was pared by 0 bases and J by 4 bases, with 6 bases of the junction left unmatched. The CDR3 DNA reads as TGTGCCAGCAGCTTGGACCCGGGACAGGCATACGAGCAGTACTTC. Residues: CASSLDPGQAYEQYF.

This chain uses TRBV28 with TRBJ2-7, with TRBD2 matching over 8 bases. This CDR3 spans 12 amino acids. Trimming removed 2 bases from V and 6 bases from J; junction bases left unmatched: 0. Germline CDR1 MDHEN, CDR2 SYDVKM. The CDR3 DNA reads TGTGCCAGCAGTTTAGCGGGAGGCGAGCAGTACTTC. This translates into CASSLAGGEQYF.

A few counts support this clone. The CDR3 spells CASSPGQGAYEQYV. CDR3 DNA sequence: TGTGCCAGCAGTCCGGGACAGGGGGCCTACGAGCAGTACGTC. The chain couples TRBV7-9 to TRBJ2-7; the match to TRBD1 covers 11 bases. V was clipped by 6 bases and J by 2 bases; unmatched bases: 3. This CDR3 is built from 14 residues. Germline V gene sequence: CDR1 SEHNR, CDR2 FQNEAQ (reference sequence).

The chain couples TRBV28 to TRBJ2-1; TRBD2 aligns across 11 bases. The germline CDR1 and CDR2 sequences are MDHEN and SYDVKM. The J segment lost 13 bases and the V segment lost 3 bases, leaving 11 bases of the junction unmatched. The CDR3 consists of 15 residues. The CDR3 DNA follows: TGTGCCAGCAGTTTCACTAGCGGGGGTCGATATAGTCAGTTCTTC. Protein sequence: CASSFTSGGRYSQFF.

This clone was found once. The gene calls are TRBV4-1 and TRBJ2-5; TRBD2 matches at 16 bases. V was clipped by 4 bases and J by 5 bases; unmatched bases: 4. This CDR3 is 16 amino acids long. Germline V gene data show CDR1 as MGHRA and CDR2 as YSYEKL. This CDR3 is CASSPGLAGGGETQYF. Written as DNA, the CDR3 is TGCGCCAGCAGCCCGGGACTAGCGGGAGGGGGGGAGACCCAGTACTTC.

This sequence joins TRBV10-1 and TRBJ2-7; maybe TRBD1 (6 bases). The CDR3 covers 13 residues. The ends were cut back, 6 bases at V and 6 bases at J, with 15 bases in the middle. Germline V gene sequence: CDR1 WNHNN, CDR2 SYGVQD (reference sequence). CDR3 sequence: CASSRDRYGEQYV. CDR3 DNA sequence: TGCGCCAGCAGCAGAGACAGGTACGGCGAGCAGTACGTC.

This clone turned up a few times. J is TRBJ1-4 and V is TRBV5-1; D is possibly TRBD1 (5 bases). The germline V and J ends were trimmed by 3 bases and 8 bases, with 17 bases remaining between them. From germline, CDR1 is SGHRS and CDR2 YFSETQ. The CDR3 is 15 residues long. Written as DNA, the CDR3 is TGCGCCAGCAGCTGGAATGCGGGGGATGGGGAAAAACTGTTTTTT. Translation: CASSWNAGDGEKLFF.

The chain has TRBV10-3 and TRBJ2-3; perhaps TRBD1 as D (5 bases). The ends were cut back, 1 base at V and 6 bases at J, with 17 bases in the middle. The CDR3 is 16 amino acids. Germline V gene sequence: CDR1 ENHRY, CDR2 SYGVKD. CDR3 in amino acids: CAISEYRHQGADTQYF. The CDR3 nucleotides are TGTGCCATCAGTGAGTACAGGCACCAAGGGGCGGATACGCAGTATTTT.

The chain links TRBV6-6 to TRBJ2-7, with 7 bases matching TRBD1. V trimming: 2 bases; J trimming: 0 bases; junction bases outside the gene matches: 4. There are 15 residues in the CDR3. CDR1 and CDR2 (germline): MNHNY, SVGAGI (reference sequence). The DNA of the CDR3 is TGTGCCAGCAGTTACGGGTCAGGGGGCTCCTACGAGCAGTACGTC. Translated, it gives CASSYGSGGSYEQYV.

The chain recombines TRBV6-1 with TRBJ1-4, with D possibly matching TRBD1 (5 bases). Trimming left V 2 bases short and J 3 bases short, with 19 bases between. In germline, CDR1 is MNHNS, CDR2 SASEGT. The CDR3 is 18 residues long. The CDR3 region has the DNA TGTGCCAGCAGTGAATACATGGCAGGGAAGGGATCTAATGAAAAACTGTTTTTT. Protein: CASSEYMAGKGSNEKLFF.

V and J are TRBV2 and TRBJ1-6, with 11 bases aligning to TRBD1. The germline V gene has CDR1 SNHLY and CDR2 FYNNEI. The CDR3 is made up of 14 amino acids. J lost 8 bases, V lost 4 bases, and 1 base had no gene match. The CDR3 DNA reads as TGTGCCAGCAGTGGGGACAGGGGGTATTCACCCCTCCACTTT. Encoded protein: CASSGDRGYSPLHF.

The chain links TRBV1 to TRBJ2-7; TRBD1, the table's D call, lacks a check against the DNA. TRBV1 is noted as a pseudogene. This CDR3 has 14 residues. The CDR3 DNA reads TGCACCAGCAGCCACGGACAGGGTTGTTACGAGCAGTACTTC. Translated, it gives CTSSHGQGCYEQYF.

The genes are TRBV28 and TRBJ2-7; no firm D call. With 4 bases removed from V and 0 bases from J, the gap between germline ends came to 7 bases. The CDR3 extends over 13 amino acids. CDR1 and CDR2 from the germline V gene are MDHEN and SYDVKM. CDR3 region: CASSSVSSYEQYF. The CDR3 DNA reads as TGTGCCAGCAGTTCGGTTAGCTCCTACGAGCAGTACTTC.

The chain combines TRBV2 with TRBJ1-3, with D uncertain. V dropped 2 bases and J dropped 0 bases, with 8 bases sitting between them. CDR1 SNHLY and CDR2 FYNNEI come from the germline V gene. This CDR3 contains 15 residues. The CDR3 region is CASSELADSGNTIYF. CDR3 DNA sequence: TGTGCCAGCAGTGAACTGGCAGACTCTGGAAACACCATATATTTT.

About this clone itself: A much larger clone differs from this one at a single base, so this may be a read error. The chain recombines TRBV28 with TRBJ2-7; 10 bases agree with TRBD1. The CDR3 loop spans 14 amino acids. The V and J ends lost 4 bases and 2 bases, in that order; junction bases with no gene match: 2. Germline V gene data show CDR1 as MDHEN and CDR2 as SYDVKM. CDR3 DNA: TGTGCCAGCAGTTCCGGGACAGGGGCCTACGAGCAGTACGTC. Residues: CASSSGTGAYEQYV.

This chain connects TRBV6-1 to TRBJ2-3; 10 bases match TRBD2. The CDR3 is 15 residues long. The germline V gene has CDR1 MNHNS and CDR2 SASEGT. The V and J ends lost 3 bases and 4 bases, in that order; junction bases with no gene match: 4. The CDR3 loop reads CASSDSAGGPDTQYF. As DNA, the CDR3 is TGTGCCAGCAGTGATTCAGCGGGAGGGCCAGATACGCAGTATTTT.

The genes are TRBV7-2 and TRBJ1-5; D not certain. The CDR3 totals 13 residues. Deletions cut 6 bases from V and 0 bases from J, with 6 bases between. Germline CDR1 is SGHTA and CDR2 is FQGNSA. The CDR3 bases are TGTGCCAGCAGTTATAATAGCAATCAGCCCCAGCATTTT. Amino acid sequence: CASSYNSNQPQHF.

The chain carries TRBV5-6 and TRBJ2-7, with a possible D match to TRBD1 (5 bases). The CDR3 runs to 15 residues. Germline V gene data show CDR1 as SGHDT and CDR2 as YYEEEE. Trimming shortened V by 3 bases and J by 0 bases, and 13 bases separated the two germline ends. The CDR3 DNA reads TGTGCCAGCAGCTGGATTCAGGGTAACTCCTACGAGCAGTACTTC. This encodes CASSWIQGNSYEQYF.

V gene TRBV4-1 combines with J gene TRBJ1-4; 9 bases match TRBD1. In germline, CDR1 is MGHRA, CDR2 YSYEKL. This CDR3 has 20 residues. The V segment lost 1 base and the J segment 7 bases; nucleotides outside the gene matches: 19. As DNA, the CDR3 is TGCGCCAGCAGCCAAGGTCCTGGCGGGACAGGGTTCAGCAGTCGTGAAAAACTGTTTTTT. This translates into CASSQGPGGTGFSSREKLFF.

This clone was counted a few times. The V gene is TRBV6-1, the J gene TRBJ2-7, with a possible D match to TRBD1 (6 bases). The V and J ends lost 10 bases and 1 base respectively, with 17 bases between them. Per the germline V gene, CDR1 is MNHNS and CDR2 is SASEGT. This CDR3 is 14 amino acids long. CDR3 region: CAIRVQGGSYEQYF. CDR3 DNA: TGTGCCATCAGGGTACAGGGTGGGTCCTACGAGCAGTACTTC.

This clone was counted a single time. The chain is built from TRBV18 and TRBJ2-7, with TRBD1 identical over 10 bases. The V segment lost 6 bases and the J segment 5 bases; nucleotides outside the gene matches: 10. This CDR3 region has 15 residues. Germline V gene lookup returns CDR1 KGHSH and CDR2 LQKENI. As DNA, the CDR3 is TGTGCCAGCTCGACCCCGGGACAGGGGTTCCACGAGCAGTACTTC. Its translation: CASSTPGQGFHEQYF.

This clone was recorded a few times. The CDR3 region has the DNA TGCAGTGCCGCGGCGGGGCATACGCAGTATTTT. This translates into CSAAAGHTQYF. The gene calls are TRBV20-1 and TRBJ2-3; D is possibly TRBD2 (6 bases). Germline V gene sequence: CDR1 DFQATT, CDR2 SNEGSKA (reference sequence). V shed 6 bases and J shed 7 bases, with 11 bases lying between them. The CDR3 extends over 11 amino acids.

The chain is built from TRBV28 and TRBJ1-1, with 9 bases identical to TRBD1. CDR1 and CDR2 (germline): MDHEN, SYDVKM. V shed 5 bases and J 7 bases; nucleotides not matched to a gene: 8. The CDR3 length is 14 residues. The DNA of the CDR3 is TGTGCCAGCAGTCCCGGGACAGGGTACGGTGAAGCTTTCTTT. Its translation is CASSPGTGYGEAFF.

V usage is TRBV23-1 and J usage is TRBJ1-1; 7 positions agree with TRBD1. TRBV23-1 is an ORF, with its function uncertain. This CDR3 contains 20 residues. V trimming: 0 bases; J trimming: 5 bases; junction bases outside the gene matches: 21. The CDR3 loop reads CASSQSPPTRRGRKNTEAFF. The CDR3 DNA reads TGCGCCAGCAGTCAATCACCCCCCACACGGAGGGGGCGAAAGAATACTGAAGCTTTCTTT.